This TCR beta chain stems from a study of blood T cell repertoires in COVID-19. Study details: PBMCs, B-cell-depleted T cells, or T cells provided the cDNA or gDNA that made up the material.

Looked up from germline, CDR1 is MNHEY and CDR2 is SVGAGI. V dropped 4 bases and J dropped 4 bases, with 13 bases sitting between them. The length of the CDR3 is 14 residues. As handled by the study authors: Quantification of nucleated cells was approximated via reference gene primer amplification. Clones were sequenced by immunoSEQ multiplex PCR, and TCRdb holds only the in-frame ones, with some missing. V and J calls and clone size are copied from that table; D and trimming were computed from the DNA. The table lists roughly 180,000 clones, 80% to 85% of them singletons. This clone was found a few times. Patients at the Seattle site were enrolled during active infection and followed longitudinally.

This receptor was obtained from a woman older than 75 with COVID-19, enrolled during active disease. V gene TRBV6-5 combines with J gene TRBJ1-2; no firm D call. The sample consisted of peripheral blood. The DNA for the CDR3 is TGTGCCAGCAGTTCCTTTAGCAAACTCTATGGCTACACCTTC. Translating it yields CASSSFSKLYGYTF.